Below, 23 T cell receptor beta chains from the same sample are listed, as sequenced in a study of cytomegalovirus exposure and HLA in healthy donors. 60 Vbeta and 13 Jbeta primers were used in PCR. Profiled with immunoSEQ multiplex PCR; TCRdb holds only in-frame clones, not every one. Of some 150,000 clones in the sample, approximately 65% were seen once. Sequencing used PBMCs. The source is a man aged 35-49 years in good health and CMV-seronegative.

This chain connects TRBV29-1 to TRBJ1-5; D may be TRBD1 (6 bases). The CDR3 spans 13 residues. Deletions cut 0 bases from V and 4 bases from J, with 7 bases between. CDR1 SQVTM and CDR2 ANQGSEA come from the germline V gene. This chain's CDR3 is CSVEEQGNQPQHF. The CDR3, as DNA: TGCAGCGTTGAAGAGCAGGGGAATCAGCCCCAGCATTTT. Complete variable domain (other parts from reference TRBV29-1 and TRBJ1-5): SAVISQKPSRDICQRGTSLTIQCQVDSQVTMMFWYRQQPGQSLTLIATANQGSEATYESGFVIDKFPISRPNLTFSTLTVSNMSPEDSSIYLCSVEEQGNQPQHFGDGTRLSIL.

V is TRBV4-1 and J is TRBJ1-5, with 7 bases matching TRBD1. The CDR3 has 17 amino acids. In germline, CDR1 is MGHRA, CDR2 YSYEKL. J lost 1 base, V lost 0 bases, and 6 bases had no gene match. The CDR3 nucleotides read TGCGCCAGCAGCCAAGAAGGAGGGGGCGGGAGCAATCAGCCCCAGCATTTT. Protein product: CASSQEGGGGSNQPQHF.

The CDR3 is CASSYAGGYTF. Written as DNA, the CDR3 is TGTGCCAGCAGTTACGCCGGGGGCTACACCTTC. The chain links TRBV6-5 to TRBJ1-2; no definite D call. This CDR3 comprises 11 residues. Germline-derived CDR1 and CDR2 are MNHEY and SVGAGI. Trimming took 2 bases from V and 8 from J, leaving 6 bases between them.

The chain links TRBV30 to TRBJ2-7; 7 bases line up with TRBD2. The CDR3 length is 16 residues. Germline CDR1 and CDR2: GTSNPN and SVGIG (reference sequence). Trimming removed 3 bases from V and 5 bases from J; junction bases left unmatched: 16. The CDR3 reads CAWSDPWKGEGHEQYF. The CDR3 DNA is TGTGCCTGGAGCGACCCTTGGAAAGGGGAGGGCCACGAGCAGTACTTC.

The chain carries TRBV7-2 and TRBJ1-5; a possible D gene is TRBD1 (5 bases). Looked up from germline, CDR1 is SGHTA and CDR2 is FQGNSA. Trimming shortened V by 5 bases and J by 7 bases, and 12 bases separated the two germline ends. The CDR3 spans 13 residues. The CDR3 reads CASSRGAGQPQHF. The CDR3 bases are TGTGCCAGCAGCCGCGGGGCTGGGCAGCCCCAGCATTTT. The variable domain in full, completed from reference TRBV7-2 and TRBJ1-5, reads GAGVSQSPSNKVTEKGKDVELRCDPISGHTALYWYRQSLGQGLEFLIYFQGNSAPDKSGLPSDRFSAERTGGSVSTLTIQRTQQEDSAVYLCASSRGAGQPQHFGDGTRLSIL.

The rearrangement uses TRBV29-1 and TRBJ2-3; D perhaps matches TRBD2 (6 bases). V lost 3 bases and J 7 bases, leaving 14 bases between the germline ends. CDR1 and CDR2 from the germline V gene are SQVTM and ANQGSEA. The CDR3 is made up of 13 amino acids. This chain's CDR3 is CSVDGGEENTQYF. CDR3 nucleotide sequence: TGCAGCGTTGACGGGGGAGAGGAAAATACGCAGTATTTT.

The sample holds one count of this clone. This chain connects TRBV28 to TRBJ1-6, with D unresolved. Germline values: CDR1 MDHEN, CDR2 SYDVKM. The CDR3 is 15 residues long. Trimming left V 6 bases short and J 0 bases short, with 9 bases between. CDR3 in amino acids: CASRKTLSYNSPLHF. The CDR3 DNA reads as TGTGCCAGCAGGAAGACTCTCTCCTATAATTCACCCCTCCACTTT.

The rearrangement joins TRBV7-2 to TRBJ2-7; D call uncertain. Per the germline V gene, CDR1 is SGHTA and CDR2 is FQGNSA. Trimming took off 9 bases at V and 2 bases at J, with 11 bases between the two ends. CDR3 length equals 12 residues. The CDR3 loop is CARPLGAYEQYF. The CDR3 nucleotides are TGTGCCAGACCCCTGGGCGCCTACGAGCAGTACTTC.

The chain couples TRBV29-1 to TRBJ2-7, with 12 bases that match TRBD2. The germline gives CDR1 SQVTM, CDR2 ANQGSEA. The length of the CDR3 is 14 residues. With 7 bases clipped from V and 0 bases from J, the junction kept 4 bases outside the gene matches. CDR3 coding DNA: TGCAGCGGCCTAGCGGGGGGGAGCTCCTACGAGCAGTACTTC. Amino acids: CSGLAGGSSYEQYF.

This clone was counted at least ten times. The V gene is TRBV4-3, the J gene TRBJ2-1, with 7 bases fitting TRBD1. The CDR3 has 15 amino acids. V dropped 0 bases and J dropped 5; count of bases not matched to a gene: 4. Germline V CDR1 and CDR2: LGHNA, YSLEER. The CDR3 loop is CASSQEGTANNEQFF. The CDR3 DNA follows: TGCGCCAGCAGCCAAGAAGGGACAGCTAACAATGAGCAGTTCTTC.

This sequence joins TRBV5-1 and TRBJ2-7, with TRBD2 matching 14 bases. This CDR3 spans 14 amino acids. Germline CDR1 and CDR2: SGHRS and YFSETQ. V was pared by 9 bases and J by 4 bases, with 6 bases of the junction left unmatched. The CDR3 nucleotides read TGCGCCACCAAAGGGACTAGCGGGAGTTACGAGCAGTACTTC. Amino acids: CATKGTSGSYEQYF.

The J gene is TRBJ2-1, the V gene TRBV5-4; 9 bases fit TRBD1. V trimming: 2 bases; J trimming: 6 bases; junction bases outside the gene matches: 6. Germline V gene lookup returns CDR1 SGHNT and CDR2 YYREEE (reference sequence). This CDR3 has 15 residues. The CDR3 DNA reads as TGTGCCAGCAGCTTCCCCGGGACAGGGCCCAATGAGCAGTTCTTC. It specifies CASSFPGTGPNEQFF.

The J gene is TRBJ1-1, the V gene TRBV5-1; D might be TRBD1 (5 bases). Germline V gene lookup returns CDR1 SGHRS and CDR2 YFSETQ. V gave up 4 bases and J gave up 0 bases, with 13 bases separating them. This CDR3 region has 15 residues. In DNA form, the CDR3 reads TGCGCCAGCAGCATCGGACGGGGGATGAACACTGAAGCTTTCTTT. This codes for CASSIGRGMNTEAFF.

This chain links TRBV27 with TRBJ2-5; 8 nucleotides agree with TRBD2. There are 15 residues in the CDR3. The germline V gene has CDR1 MNHEY and CDR2 SMNVEV (reference sequence). Trimming cost V 2 bases and J 4 bases; bases outside gene matches: 6. For the CDR3, the DNA is TGTGCCAGCAGTTTAGGTGCGGGGGGCGGAGAGACCCAGTACTTC. Translating it yields CASSLGAGGGETQYF.

The chain joins TRBV11-2 to TRBJ2-6; tentative D call: TRBD1 (5 bases). This CDR3 spans 18 amino acids. V lost 5 bases, J lost 0 bases, and 17 bases lay in between. Germline CDR1 and CDR2: SGHAT and FQNNGV. This CDR3 is CASSLRPGSSSGANVLTF. The DNA for the CDR3 is TGTGCCAGCAGCCTGCGTCCAGGGTCGAGCTCTGGGGCCAACGTCCTGACTTTC.

V gene TRBV7-2 combines with J gene TRBJ1-2, with a weak D call TRBD1 (6 bases). Germline values: CDR1 SGHTA, CDR2 FQGNSA. This CDR3 is 13 amino acids long. V lost 1 base to trimming and J lost 6 bases, with 9 bases between them. The CDR3 DNA follows: TGTGCCAGCAGCTTAGGACAGGCACATGGCTACACCTTC. Translated: CASSLGQAHGYTF. Looking up the rest from reference TRBV7-2 and TRBJ1-2 gives the full variable domain: GAGVSQSPSNKVTEKGKDVELRCDPISGHTALYWYRQSLGQGLEFLIYFQGNSAPDKSGLPSDRFSAERTGGSVSTLTIQRTQQEDSAVYLCASSLGQAHGYTFGSGTRLTVV.

V is TRBV5-4 and J is TRBJ1-2; D is undetermined. The V and J ends lost 2 bases and 4 bases respectively, with 15 bases between them. Germline CDR1 SGHNT, CDR2 YYREEE (reference sequence). The CDR3 sequence is 15 residues long. CDR3 nucleotide sequence: TGTGCCAGCAGCTTATTTTCCATCGAGGGCTATGGCTACACCTTC. It codes for CASSLFSIEGYGYTF.

V usage is TRBV6-5 and J usage is TRBJ1-1; 7 bases align to TRBD1. The length of the CDR3 is 14 residues. Germline values: CDR1 MNHEY, CDR2 SVGAGI. Trimming took 6 bases from V and 1 from J; bases not matched to a gene: 5. CDR3 residues: CASRRDRSNTEAFF. CDR3 bases: TGTGCCAGCAGAAGGGACAGATCGAACACTGAAGCTTTCTTT.

CDR3 amino acids: CASTIAPQRERDEQFF. CDR3 coding DNA: TGCGCCAGCACCATTGCTCCACAGCGGGAGCGGGATGAGCAGTTCTTC. The genes are TRBV5-1 and TRBJ2-1; 8 nucleotides agree with TRBD2. Germline V gene lookup returns CDR1 SGHRS and CDR2 YFSETQ. With V trimmed by 6 bases and J by 8 bases, 16 bases remained unmatched. This CDR3 spans 16 amino acids.

The genes are TRBV4-2 and TRBJ2-1; 16 bases are a match to TRBD2. Germline V gives CDR1 LGHNA, CDR2 YNFKEQ. Trimming cost V 1 base and J 0 bases; bases outside gene matches: 6. The CDR3 runs 20 residues. CDR3 sequence: CASSQGAGTSGRGSYNEQFF. The CDR3 nucleotides are TGTGCCAGCAGCCAAGGGGCCGGGACTAGCGGGAGGGGCTCCTACAATGAGCAGTTCTTC.

This chain uses TRBV27 with TRBJ2-5; 7 nucleotides agree with TRBD1. The DNA end is more similar to TRBJ2-7, so the J call may be wrong. The CDR3 has 15 residues. Germline-derived CDR1 and CDR2 are MNHEY and SMNVEV (reference sequence). The CDR3 DNA reads TGTGCCAGCAGTCCGCTAGGGGACAGCATGTCCGAGCAGTACTTC. Amino acids: CASSPLGDSMSEQYF.

The V gene is TRBV6-6, the J gene TRBJ1-6; D is perhaps TRBD1 (6 bases). CDR3 length: 15 amino acids. The germline V and J ends were trimmed by 2 bases and 10 bases, with 15 bases remaining between them. From germline, CDR1 is MNHNY and CDR2 SVGAGI (reference sequence). This chain's CDR3 is CASSYGQGIGSPLHF. As DNA, the CDR3 is TGTGCCAGCAGTTACGGGCAGGGGATCGGATCACCCCTCCACTTT.

This clone was seen only a few times. The chain links TRBV9 to TRBJ1-6; TRBD1 matches 8 bases. The CDR3 spans 15 residues. Germline-derived CDR1 and CDR2 are SGDLS and YYNGEE. V trimming: 4 bases; J trimming: 10 bases; junction bases outside the gene matches: 10. CDR3 DNA: TGTGCCAGCAGCTCGGGACAGGTCGCGAAATCACCCCTCCACTTT. Protein sequence: CASSSGQVAKSPLHF. The entire variable domain, with the rest obtained from reference TRBV9 and TRBJ1-6, is as follows: DSGVTQTPKHLITATGQRVTLRCSPRSGDLSVYWYQQSLDQGLQFLIQYYNGEERAKGNILERFSAQQFPDLHSELNLSSLELGDSALYFCASSSGQVAKSPLHFGNGTRLTVT.